The 28 T cell receptor beta chains listed next were all sequenced from one sample in a study of OX40 agonist ivuxolimab in advanced cancers. TCRdb's copy holds only in-frame clones and misses some; the assay was immunoSEQ multiplex PCR. The data show about 60,000 clones, over 80% seen once. This specimen consisted of CD4+ or CD8+ T cells sorted from blood, obtained in a trial of the OX40 agonist ivuxolimab. The source of these receptors is an adult with an advanced solid tumor such as melanoma, head and neck, liver or kidney cancer.

The J gene is TRBJ2-1, the V gene TRBV6-5, with D perhaps given as TRBD1 or TRBD2 (6 bases each). CDR3 length: 14 residues. From germline, CDR1 is MNHEY and CDR2 SVGAGI. V was clipped by 6 bases and J by 7 bases, with 16 bases between them. This CDR3 reads CASSHRGAGNEQFF. The CDR3 DNA follows: TGTGCCAGCAGCCATAGGGGGGCCGGAAATGAGCAGTTCTTC.

This rearrangement joins TRBV7-8 to TRBJ1-1, with TRBD1 as a possible D gene (5 bases). This CDR3 has 15 amino acids. V was shortened by 1 base and J by 3 bases, with 12 bases between the two germline ends. The germline CDR1 and CDR2 sequences are SGHVS and FQNEAQ. This CDR3 reads CASSLVGASYTEAFF. Here the CDR3 DNA reads TGTGCCAGCAGCTTAGTCGGGGCTTCATACACTGAAGCTTTCTTT.

The chain joins TRBV7-2 to TRBJ1-1; D is unclear. The CDR3 runs 16 residues. The V and J ends lost 1 base and 12 bases respectively, with 24 bases between them. In germline, CDR1 is SGHTA, CDR2 FQGNSA. The CDR3 DNA sequence: TGTGCCAGCAGCTTAGTTTTACCGGCGGGCCCGCCAGTATCTTTCTTT. The encoded protein is CASSLVLPAGPPVSFF.

The CDR3 DNA is TGTGCCAGCAGCCAAGATCGGAAGACCCAGTACTTC. Amino acid sequence: CASSQDRKTQYF. This chain joins TRBV14 and TRBJ2-5; D unclear. The CDR3 contains 12 residues. Germline V gene lookup returns CDR1 SGHDN and CDR2 FVKESK. V lost 0 bases, J lost 6 bases, and 5 bases lay in between.

The chain couples TRBV7-9 to TRBJ1-1; no definite D call. V dropped 4 bases and J dropped 0 bases, with 18 bases sitting between them. The CDR3 is 17 residues long. Germline-derived CDR1 and CDR2 are SEHNR and FQNEAQ (reference sequence). CDR3 in amino acids: CASSSKRGQLMNTEAFF. CDR3 DNA sequence: TGTGCCAGCAGCTCTAAGAGAGGGCAGCTCATGAACACTGAAGCTTTCTTT.

The rearrangement links TRBV18 to TRBJ2-1; TRBD2 matches 11 bases. V shed 3 bases and J 5 bases; nucleotides not matched to a gene: 6. The V gene's germline CDR1 is KGHSH and CDR2 LQKENI. The length of the CDR3 is 16 residues. The CDR3 region is CASSPPGTSGNNEQFF. The CDR3 nucleotides read TGTGCCAGCTCACCTCCCGGGACTAGCGGCAACAATGAGCAGTTCTTC.

The chain is built from TRBV6-5 and TRBJ2-7, with D hard to call. Germline CDR1 reads MNHEY; CDR2 reads SVGAGI. V shed 0 bases and J shed 3 bases, with 9 bases lying between them. The length of the CDR3 is 14 residues. The CDR3 DNA reads as TGTGCCAGCAGTTACTCGAGAGACAACTACGAGCAGTACTTC. It encodes CASSYSRDNYEQYF.

This clone was picked up one time. The V and J genes are TRBV29-1 and TRBJ1-5; D perhaps matches TRBD1 (6 bases). The CDR3 is made up of 16 amino acids. Germline V gene lookup returns CDR1 SQVTM and CDR2 ANQGSEA. With 6 bases removed from V and 2 bases from J, the gap between germline ends came to 20 bases. CDR3 in amino acids: CSVKVAGGGGNQPQHF. CDR3 in DNA: TGCAGCGTCAAGGTGGCGGGGGGCGGGGGCAATCAGCCCCAGCATTTT.

This rearrangement joins TRBV7-2 to TRBJ2-3; TRBD2 is a possible D gene (6 bases). Germline loops: CDR1 SGHTA, CDR2 FQGNSA. Trimming removed 5 bases from V and 4 bases from J, with 22 bases in between. The CDR3 loop spans 17 amino acids. CDR3 bases: TGTGCCAGCAGCCCACCCCCACGGGGGAGAGGAGCAGATACGCAGTATTTT. This gives the protein CASSPPPRGRGADTQYF.

The rearrangement uses TRBV28 and TRBJ2-4; 8 bases match TRBD1. The length of the CDR3 is 16 residues. V lost 8 bases and J lost 4; bases outside the gene matches: 13. The germline V gene encodes CDR1 MDHEN and CDR2 SYDVKM. In DNA form, the CDR3 reads TGTGCCAGCGGAATACAGGGGGTCTCGGGAAAAAACATTCAGTACTTC. It yields the protein CASGIQGVSGKNIQYF.

V and J are TRBV7-9 and TRBJ2-2; 7 bases are shared with TRBD1. Trimming cost V 5 bases and J 0 bases; bases outside gene matches: 3. There are 15 residues in the CDR3. CDR1 SEHNR and CDR2 FQNEAQ come from the germline V gene (reference sequence). CDR3 DNA sequence: TGTGCCAGCAGCCTAACAGGGGCGAACACCGGGGAGCTGTTTTTT. This encodes CASSLTGANTGELFF.

This clone was recorded once. The genes are TRBV30 and TRBJ1-2; a weak D match, TRBD1 (6 bases). The CDR3 is 13 amino acids. V lost 2 bases and J 5 bases, leaving 12 bases between the germline ends. Germline-derived CDR1 and CDR2 are GTSNPN and SVGIG (reference sequence). The CDR3 DNA is TGTGCCTGGAGTAGGGGGGTGAGGTATGGCTACACCTTC. Its translation: CAWSRGVRYGYTF.

The CDR3 coding sequence is TGTGCCAGCAGCCCGCGGGAGGTCTACAATGAGCAGTTCTTC. Protein product: CASSPREVYNEQFF. V is TRBV11-2 and J is TRBJ2-1; TRBD2 matches 8 bases. The CDR3 sequence is 14 residues long. Trimming took 5 bases from V and 3 from J; bases not matched to a gene: 3. The germline gives CDR1 SGHAT, CDR2 FQNNGV.

The table lists this clone with a count of one. The J gene is TRBJ2-7, the V gene TRBV19; 7 bases line up with TRBD1. This CDR3 has 17 amino acids. Germline V gene sequence: CDR1 LNHDA, CDR2 SQIVND (reference sequence). Trimming cost V 5 bases and J 2 bases; bases outside gene matches: 15. The CDR3 coding sequence is TGTGCCAGTAGTCTACATACGGACAGGACAATTCCCTACGAGCAGTACTTC. Translating gives CASSLHTDRTIPYEQYF.

The chain combines TRBV7-9 with TRBJ2-7; the D gene could be TRBD1 or TRBD2 (5 bases each). CDR3 length: 16 amino acids. The V end was cut by 2 bases, the J end by 0 bases, with 14 bases between. Per germline, CDR1 SEHNR and CDR2 FQNEAQ (reference sequence). As DNA, the CDR3 is TGTGCCAGCAGCTTACTGGGGACCCAGAGCTCCTACGAGCAGTACTTC. Its translation: CASSLLGTQSSYEQYF.

The genes are TRBV5-8 and TRBJ1-5; D is undetermined. V lost 4 bases, J lost 0 bases, and 11 bases lay in between. CDR1 is SGHTS, CDR2 YDEGEE, per germline. The CDR3 has 15 residues. In DNA form, the CDR3 reads TGTGCCAGCAGCCACCTCTTCGATAGCAATCAGCCCCAGCATTTT. Its protein product is CASSHLFDSNQPQHF.

This rearrangement joins TRBV5-4 to TRBJ1-2; no clear D gene. Per germline, CDR1 SGHNT and CDR2 YYREEE (reference sequence). V was trimmed by 0 bases and J by 0 bases, leaving 6 bases between them. The CDR3 is 14 amino acids. The chain's CDR3 is CASSLDRANYGYTF. The CDR3 region has the DNA TGTGCCAGCAGCTTGGACAGAGCTAACTATGGCTACACCTTC.

V gene TRBV6-5 combines with J gene TRBJ2-4; D is perhaps TRBD1 (6 bases). V shed 5 bases and J shed 0 bases, with 11 bases lying between them. From germline, CDR1 is MNHEY and CDR2 SVGAGI. The CDR3 sequence is 15 residues long. The CDR3: CASSADSIAKNIQYF. The DNA of the CDR3 is TGTGCCAGCAGTGCGGACAGTATAGCCAAAAACATTCAGTACTTC.

This CDR3 reads CASSAKQGTNEKLFF. As DNA, the CDR3 is TGTGCCAGCAGCGCTAAACAGGGGACAAATGAAAAACTGTTTTTT. V usage is TRBV5-4 and J usage is TRBJ1-4, with TRBD1 identical over 7 bases. The CDR3 runs 15 residues. Germline assignment: CDR1 SGHNT and CDR2 YYREEE (reference sequence). V lost 4 bases, J lost 5 bases, and 8 bases stayed unmatched.

This rearrangement joins TRBV14 to TRBJ1-1; 11 nucleotides match TRBD1. With V trimmed by 3 bases and J by 3 bases, 6 bases remained unmatched. This CDR3 is 16 amino acids long. Germline CDR1 and CDR2: SGHDN and FVKESK. Written as DNA, the CDR3 is TGTGCCAGCAGCCACGCTCCGGGACAGGGGGACACTGAAGCTTTCTTT. Its translation is CASSHAPGQGDTEAFF. Full variable domain (remainder filled in from reference TRBV14 and TRBJ1-1): EAGVTQFPSHSVIEKGQTVTLRCDPISGHDNLYWYRRVMGKEIKFLLHFVKESKQDESGMPNNRFLAERTGGTYSTLKVQPAELEDSGVYFCASSHAPGQGDTEAFFGQGTRLTVV.

In DNA, the CDR3 is TGCGCCAGCAGCCCCTCAGGGGGGCCGAACACCGGGGAGCTGTTTTTT. Its translation is CASSPSGGPNTGELFF. The chain has TRBV5-1 and TRBJ2-2; D is possibly TRBD1 (7 bases). The CDR3 covers 16 residues. Trimming cost V 4 bases and J 0 bases, with 13 bases left between them. Germline V lookup: CDR1 SGHRS, CDR2 YFSETQ.

The chain recombines TRBV6-4 with TRBJ1-2; D possibly corresponds to TRBD1 (6 bases). The CDR3 spans 15 residues. Germline V lookup: CDR1 MRHNA, CDR2 SNTAGT. The V end was cut by 3 bases, the J end by 7 bases, with 18 bases between. For the CDR3, the DNA is TGTGCCAGCAGTGAAGGGGGGCAGACAAGGCTTGGCTACACCTTC. This translates into CASSEGGQTRLGYTF.

CDR3 region: CASSSGTGGYEQYF. In nucleotides, the CDR3 is TGTGCCAGCAGTTCAGGGACAGGAGGCTACGAGCAGTACTTC. The V call is TRBV28, the J call TRBJ2-7; 8 bases map to TRBD1. From germline, CDR1 is MDHEN and CDR2 SYDVKM. The CDR3 sequence is 14 residues long. Losses at the gene ends were 4 bases for V and 3 bases for J; bases not matched to a gene: 5.

The V call is TRBV11-2, the J call TRBJ2-5; D perhaps matches TRBD2 (6 bases). Between the trimmed V and J ends, which lost 8 bases and 5 bases, there was a span of 12 bases. The CDR3 extends over 12 amino acids. Germline loops: CDR1 SGHAT, CDR2 FQNNGV. CDR3 in amino acids: CASGDLAETQYF. In DNA form, the CDR3 reads TGTGCCAGCGGAGACCTAGCGGAGACCCAGTACTTC.

The rearrangement uses TRBV30 and TRBJ2-3; D unresolved. CDR1 GTSNPN and CDR2 SVGIG come from the germline V gene (reference sequence). Trimming pared 5 bases from V and 6 bases from J, leaving 9 bases between. The CDR3 contains 11 residues. In nucleotides, the CDR3 is TGTGCCTGGGCCGAAATGGATACGCAGTATTTT. Its translation: CAWAEMDTQYF.

The V call is TRBV15, the J call TRBJ2-3; tentatively, D is TRBD2 (5 bases). Germline V lookup: CDR1 LNHNV, CDR2 YYDKDF (reference sequence). The germline V and J ends were trimmed by 0 bases and 1 base, with 8 bases remaining between them. The CDR3 consists of 15 residues. The CDR3 bases are TGTGCCACCAGCAGAGATCTGAGGGGCACAGATACGCAGTATTTT. This codes for CATSRDLRGTDTQYF.

CDR3 region: CASSLGGGTHSNQPQHF. The CDR3 DNA is TGTGCCAGCAGCCTGGGTGGGGGGACCCATAGCAATCAGCCCCAGCATTTT. This sequence joins TRBV5-8 and TRBJ1-5; TRBD1 is a possible D gene (5 bases). Trimming cost V 4 bases and J 0 bases, with 17 bases left between them. CDR3 length equals 17 residues. Per germline, CDR1 SGHTS and CDR2 YDEGEE.

The chain joins TRBV27 to TRBJ1-3; D unclear. The CDR3 extends over 19 amino acids. Germline CDR1 MNHEY, CDR2 SMNVEV (reference sequence). V was trimmed by 5 bases and J by 1 base, leaving 24 bases between them. The CDR3 DNA sequence: TGTGCCAGCAGTCCCCCCGTGAGGGTTCGGGAGAGATCTGGAAACACCATATATTTT. Translating it yields CASSPPVRVRERSGNTIYF.